Following are 6 T cell receptor beta chains from one sample sequenced in a study of blood T cell repertoires in COVID-19. Assay used: immunoSEQ multiplex PCR; TCRdb lists only in-frame clones, some missing. In the table there are 76,000 or so clones, around 90% of which are singletons. The sequenced sample was peripheral blood. These receptors came from a human donor in a cohort sampled during active COVID-19.

This clone was recorded a few times. The rearrangement links TRBV27 to TRBJ2-2; 7 bases line up with TRBD1. CDR3 length equals 17 residues. Germline loops: CDR1 MNHEY, CDR2 SMNVEV (reference sequence). Trimming took 2 bases from V and 4 from J; bases not matched to a gene: 10. Here the CDR3 reads CASSLTRGQSVTGELFF. Here the CDR3 DNA reads TGTGCCAGCAGTTTAACCCGGGGACAGAGTGTCACCGGGGAGCTGTTTTTT.

The CDR3 here is CASSPGGTSGEQYF. In nucleotides, the CDR3 is TGCGCCAGCAGCCCGGGAGGGACTAGCGGCGAGCAGTACTTC. V is TRBV5-1 and J is TRBJ2-7, with 11 bases fitting TRBD2. Germline V gene data show CDR1 as SGHRS and CDR2 as YFSETQ. After removal of 4 bases from V and 6 bases from J, the junction contained 6 bases not matched to a gene. This CDR3 spans 14 amino acids. Full variable domain (missing parts from reference TRBV5-1 and TRBJ2-7): KAGVTQTPRYLIKTRGQQVTLSCSPISGHRSVSWYQQTPGQGLQFLFEYFSETQRNKGNFPGRFSGRQFSNSRSEMNVSTLELGDSALYLCASSPGGTSGEQYFGPGTRLTVT.

This chain uses TRBV4-3 with TRBJ2-1; 9 bases are shared with TRBD1. Germline V gene lookup returns CDR1 LGHNA and CDR2 YSLEER. The CDR3 extends over 17 amino acids. V lost 4 bases to trimming and J lost 8 bases; unmatched junction nucleotides: 15. The CDR3 sequence is CASSPAVGQGVIHEQFF. CDR3 DNA: TGCGCCAGCAGCCCAGCAGTGGGACAGGGAGTGATACATGAGCAGTTCTTC.

V usage is TRBV5-1 and J usage is TRBJ2-7; 12 bases map to TRBD2. V trimming: 0 bases; J trimming: 10 bases; junction bases outside the gene matches: 8. There are 15 residues in the CDR3. CDR1 is SGHRS, CDR2 YFSETQ, per germline. The chain's CDR3 is CASSLGLAGGHYQYF. The CDR3 region has the DNA TGCGCCAGCAGCTTGGGGCTAGCGGGGGGGCATTATCAGTACTTC.

The chain couples TRBV18 to TRBJ1-1; 7 nucleotides line up with TRBD1. The germline gives CDR1 KGHSH, CDR2 LQKENI. The CDR3 has 14 residues. V gave up 5 bases and J gave up 2 bases; unmatched junction bases: 5. In DNA form, the CDR3 reads TGTGCCAGCTCAAAGACAGGGATTAACACTGAAGCTTTCTTT. Amino acids: CASSKTGINTEAFF.

The DNA of the CDR3 is TGCGCCAGCAGCCACTACCGACTAGTAATGCAGGAGACCCAGTACTTC. Amino acid sequence: CASSHYRLVMQETQYF. The gene calls are TRBV4-1 and TRBJ2-5, with D possibly TRBD2 on 6 matching bases. CDR3 length: 16 amino acids. Germline V gene data show CDR1 as MGHRA and CDR2 as YSYEKL. Trimming removed 3 bases from V and 5 bases from J, with 19 bases in between.